One sample yielded the 3 T cell receptor beta chains listed below, sequenced in a study of PD-1 blockade in classical Hodgkin lymphoma. Time point specified: cycle 4 day 1 (C4D1), after 5 to 7 weeks of nivolumab. There was relapse after autologous stem cell transplantation in every patient, and there was variation in brentuximab vedotin exposure. Out of thawed PBMCs, magnetic negative selection purified CD4+ T cells. This table comes from immunoSEQ multiplex PCR, and its TCRdb copy is limited to in-frame clones, with some not included. This sample yields 25,000 to 35,000 clones, of which roughly 80% are seen a single time; around 0.6% belongs to the top ten. The input for sequencing was CD4+ T cells from blood, taken before the fourth cycle of nivolumab. These receptors were obtained from a human donor with classical Hodgkin lymphoma.

The CDR3 spells CASSDRINQPQHF. The CDR3 DNA follows: TGTGCCAGCAGTGACAGAATCAATCAGCCCCAGCATTTT. V is TRBV6-5 and J is TRBJ1-5, with D perhaps TRBD1 (5 bases). CDR3 length equals 13 residues. CDR1 MNHEY and CDR2 SVGAGI come from the germline V gene. V gave up 5 bases and J gave up 3 bases, with 8 bases separating them.

This clone was counted between two and nine times. The chain combines TRBV2 with TRBJ1-2; D is uncertain. Germline values: CDR1 SNHLY, CDR2 FYNNEI. The CDR3 spans 13 residues. V lost 6 bases, J lost 7 bases, and 15 bases lay in between. The CDR3 DNA follows: TGTGCCAGCAGCCCGAATCCCCCCGGTGGCTACACCTTC. Translation: CASSPNPPGGYTF.

This clone occurred a few times. This chain links TRBV28 with TRBJ1-5; 7 bases match TRBD1. The trim removed 4 bases at V and 1 base at J, leaving 4 bases unmatched. The CDR3 has 15 residues. Germline V gives CDR1 MDHEN, CDR2 SYDVKM. The CDR3 DNA follows: TGTGCCAGCAGTTCAACAGGGGAAAGCAATCAGCCCCAGCATTTT. Its protein is CASSSTGESNQPQHF. Complete variable domain (other parts from reference TRBV28 and TRBJ1-5): DVKVTQSSRYLVKRTGEKVFLECVQDMDHENMFWYRQDPGLGLRLIYFSYDVKMKEKGDIPEGYSVSREKKERFSLILESASTNQTSMYLCASSSTGESNQPQHFGDGTRLSIL.